Below, 32 T cell receptor beta chains from the same sample are listed, as sequenced in a study of blood T cell repertoires in COVID-19. Here immunoSEQ multiplex PCR was the method, and the copy in TCRdb shows in-frame clones only, minus some. The sample has fewer than 250,000 clones, about four fifths seen once; the top ten hold more than 8.5%. The sequencing sample was made of PBMCs or T cells enriched from blood (not recorded which). Receptors originate from a woman between 45 and 65 years old with acute COVID-19.

The V and J genes are TRBV3-1 (or the pseudogene TRBV3-2) and TRBJ1-1; D is ambiguous. Germline values: CDR1 LGHDT, CDR2 YNNKEL (reference sequence). CDR3 length: 15 amino acids. V was trimmed by 4 bases and J by 1 base, leaving 13 bases between them. CDR3 residues: CASSPFLGSNTEAFF. In nucleotides, the CDR3 is TGTGCCAGCAGCCCCTTTCTGGGCTCGAACACTGAAGCTTTCTTT.

In its sample, this clone was seen a few times. This chain joins TRBV2 and TRBJ2-4, with 9 bases fitting TRBD2. The CDR3 sequence is 16 residues long. With V trimmed by 5 bases and J by 5 bases, 10 bases remained unmatched. Per the germline V gene, CDR1 is SNHLY and CDR2 is FYNNEI. The CDR3 DNA reads TGTGCCAGCAGTTTATCTCTGGCTAGCGGGGAAAACATTCAGTACTTC. Protein product: CASSLSLASGENIQYF.

This clone appeared a single time. V gene TRBV12-3 or TRBV12-4 combines with J gene TRBJ1-1; D is possibly TRBD1 (5 bases). CDR3 length equals 13 residues. V shed 4 bases and J shed 2 bases, with 8 bases lying between them. The CDR3 reads CASSSGHNTEAFF. For the CDR3, the DNA is TGTGCCAGCAGTTCAGGACATAACACTGAAGCTTTCTTT.

J is TRBJ1-4 and V is TRBV6-5; no definite D call. This CDR3 is 14 amino acids long. The V gene lost 5 bases and the J gene lost 8 bases, with 15 bases spanning the gap. CDR1 is MNHEY, CDR2 SVGAGI, per germline. The CDR3 bases are TGTGCCAGCAGTATTGGCAGGACGGGGGAAAAACTGTTTTTT. Its translation is CASSIGRTGEKLFF.

The chain combines TRBV12-3 or TRBV12-4 with TRBJ1-4, with D possibly being TRBD1 (5 bases). V was clipped by 0 bases and J by 7 bases, with 6 bases between them. The CDR3 sequence is 13 residues long. The CDR3, as DNA: TGTGCCAGCAGTTTAGCGGGGGGTGAAAAACTGTTTTTT. Protein product: CASSLAGGEKLFF.

The chain combines TRBV5-1 with TRBJ2-3; TRBD2 matches at 14 bases. Germline lookup yields CDR1 SGHRS and CDR2 YFSETQ. With 4 bases clipped from V and 6 bases from J, the junction kept 10 bases outside the gene matches. The CDR3 spans 17 residues. CDR3 protein: CASSPSGLAGGPDTQYF. For the CDR3, the DNA is TGCGCCAGCAGCCCCTCCGGACTAGCGGGGGGTCCGGATACGCAGTATTTT.

The V call is TRBV18, the J call TRBJ1-3, with D possibly being TRBD1 (6 bases). V gave up 8 bases and J gave up 2 bases, with 16 bases separating them. Germline V gene sequence: CDR1 KGHSH, CDR2 LQKENI. This CDR3 has 15 residues. CDR3 in DNA: TGTGCCAGCACCGAGTTACAGGGCACTGGAAACACCATATATTTT. Translated, it gives CASTELQGTGNTIYF.

J is TRBJ2-3 and V is TRBV29-1; TRBD1 matches at 7 bases. The CDR3 is 15 residues long. Germline V gene sequence: CDR1 SQVTM, CDR2 ANQGSEA. Germline trimming cut 6 bases from V and 3 bases from J; bases unmatched to any gene: 12. The CDR3 is CSVSRQGVITDTQYF. The CDR3 DNA reads as TGCAGCGTCTCCCGACAGGGCGTGATTACAGATACGCAGTATTTT.

The CDR3 loop reads CSVWEDYYNEQFF. CDR3 nucleotides: TGCAGCGTTTGGGAGGACTACTACAATGAGCAGTTCTTC. The genes are TRBV29-1 and TRBJ2-1; a weak D match, TRBD2 (6 bases). The CDR3 covers 13 residues. V was trimmed by 5 bases and J by 3 bases, leaving 11 bases between them. Germline CDR1 SQVTM, CDR2 ANQGSEA.

This chain connects TRBV19 to TRBJ2-5, with 8 bases aligning to TRBD2. V shed 1 base, J shed 5 bases, and the junction held 6 bases outside the gene matches. This CDR3 contains 15 residues. Germline lookup yields CDR1 LNHDA and CDR2 SQIVND (reference sequence). The CDR3 bases are TGTGCCAGTAGTATAGGAAAGCGGGGGAGGGAGACCCAGTACTTC. Residues: CASSIGKRGRETQYF.

This clone appeared a few times. The V and J genes are TRBV2 and TRBJ1-2; TRBD1 is a possible D gene (5 bases). V lost 5 bases, J lost 2 bases, and 18 bases lay in between. The germline V gene has CDR1 SNHLY and CDR2 FYNNEI. CDR3 length: 16 residues. The CDR3 DNA sequence: TGTGCCAGCAGTCCTCCGGGACTCACAGAAAACTATGGCTACACCTTC. This translates into CASSPPGLTENYGYTF.

This chain links TRBV7-9 with TRBJ2-1; D is ambiguous. V lost 1 base to trimming and J lost 8 bases, with 12 bases between them. Germline V CDR1 and CDR2: SEHNR, FQNEAQ (reference sequence). There are 14 residues in the CDR3. The CDR3 protein is CASSLVQVTDEQFF. The CDR3, as DNA: TGTGCCAGCAGCTTAGTTCAGGTAACGGATGAGCAGTTCTTC.

This clone appeared once. The CDR3 is CASSLTVAGTDTQYF. The CDR3 nucleotides read TGCGCCAGCAGCTTGACGGTGGCGGGCACAGATACGCAGTATTTT. The gene calls are TRBV5-1 and TRBJ2-3, with D unresolved. Trimming removed 1 base at V and 1 base at J, with 10 bases between. This CDR3 spans 15 amino acids. Germline V gene lookup returns CDR1 SGHRS and CDR2 YFSETQ.

In its sample, this clone was seen once. This sequence joins TRBV15 and TRBJ1-3; D perhaps matches TRBD1 (5 bases). V was clipped by 0 bases and J by 1 base, with 10 bases between them. This CDR3 contains 16 residues. CDR1 and CDR2 from the germline V gene are LNHNV and YYDKDF (reference sequence). The CDR3 nucleotides read TGTGCCACCAGCAGAGATCAGGGCGAGTCTGGAAACACCATATATTTT. Its translation: CATSRDQGESGNTIYF.

V gene TRBV7-2 combines with J gene TRBJ1-5, with 7 bases aligning to TRBD1. CDR1 and CDR2 (germline): SGHTA, FQGNSA. The CDR3 has 14 amino acids. Trimming cost V 6 bases and J 4 bases; bases outside gene matches: 6. The CDR3 nucleotides read TGTGCCAGCAGGGAAGGACAGGAGAATCAGCCCCAGCATTTT. Residues: CASREGQENQPQHF.

The V and J genes are TRBV6-5 and TRBJ2-7, with 9 nucleotides matching TRBD1. Germline V gene data show CDR1 as MNHEY and CDR2 as SVGAGI. The CDR3 has 12 amino acids. With 11 bases clipped from V and 5 bases from J, the junction kept 7 bases outside the gene matches. The CDR3 loop is CAAQDRGHEQYF. The CDR3 bases are TGTGCCGCCCAGGACAGGGGACACGAGCAGTACTTC.

The chain recombines TRBV5-1 with TRBJ1-2; unclear D gene. Trimming shortened V by 3 bases and J by 1 base, and 7 bases separated the two germline ends. CDR3 length equals 13 residues. CDR1 and CDR2 (germline): SGHRS, YFSETQ. The CDR3 protein is CASSSDNNYGYTF. Written as DNA, the CDR3 is TGCGCCAGCAGCTCAGATAATAACTATGGCTACACCTTC.

J is TRBJ1-4 and V is TRBV20-1, with D perhaps TRBD1 (5 bases). The CDR3 has 11 amino acids. Germline-derived CDR1 and CDR2 are DFQATT and SNEGSKA (reference sequence). Between the trimmed V and J ends, which lost 7 bases and 8 bases, there was a span of 11 bases. As DNA, the CDR3 is TGCAGTGTGCGGGACTCGGAAAAACTGTTTTTT. Residues: CSVRDSEKLFF.

Remarks on this clone: The sample has other DNA sequences that encode this CDR3 too. The chain carries TRBV10-3 and TRBJ1-5; D call uncertain. Deletions cut 0 bases from V and 0 bases from J, with 3 bases between. CDR1 and CDR2 from the germline V gene are ENHRY and SYGVKD. The CDR3 extends over 14 amino acids. Here the CDR3 reads CAISESYSNQPQHF. In DNA, the CDR3 is TGTGCCATCAGTGAGTCCTATAGCAATCAGCCCCAGCATTTT.

The chain is built from TRBV5-1 and TRBJ1-1; D might be TRBD1 (6 bases). CDR1 and CDR2 (germline): SGHRS, YFSETQ. The CDR3 contains 16 residues. V shed 5 bases and J shed 1 base, with 18 bases lying between them. CDR3 sequence (DNA): TGCGCCAGCAGACGGACAGTCAACACCCAGAACACTGAAGCTTTCTTT. It yields the protein CASRRTVNTQNTEAFF.

This clone has just a few counts. Other DNA sequences in this specimen translate into the identical CDR3. The V gene is TRBV3-1 (or the pseudogene TRBV3-2), the J gene TRBJ2-3; maybe TRBD2 (5 bases). CDR1 LGHDT and CDR2 YNNKEL come from the germline V gene (reference sequence). V lost 4 bases to trimming and J lost 1 base, with 9 bases between them. The CDR3 is 14 amino acids. CDR3 sequence (DNA): TGTGCCAGCAGCCCCGCCGGGGGCACAGATACGCAGTATTTT. Residues: CASSPAGGTDTQYF.

This clone was observed once. V is TRBV5-6 and J is TRBJ2-3, with a tentative D call TRBD2 (6 bases). CDR1 SGHDT and CDR2 YYEEEE come from the germline V gene. V was cut by 3 bases and J by 11 bases, with 19 bases left in between. The CDR3 is made up of 14 amino acids. CDR3 region: CASSYSAVAVVQYF. The CDR3 DNA reads as TGTGCCAGCAGCTATTCCGCAGTAGCGGTTGTGCAGTATTTT.

There are many counts of this clone. The chain carries TRBV30 and TRBJ1-6, with 7 bases identical to TRBD1. J gave up 7 bases and V 2 bases, and 8 bases lay outside the gene matches. CDR3 size: 15 residues. Germline V gives CDR1 GTSNPN, CDR2 SVGIG (reference sequence). CDR3 bases: TGTGCCTGGAGTCGACCAGGGGGTTTGAATTCACCCCTCCACTTT. Its translation: CAWSRPGGLNSPLHF.

The rearrangement joins TRBV7-9 to TRBJ1-6; the match to TRBD1 covers 9 bases. Germline CDR1 reads SEHNR; CDR2 reads FQNEAQ (reference sequence). The CDR3 sequence is 14 residues long. The V and J ends lost 5 bases and 5 bases, in that order; junction bases with no gene match: 1. DNA for the CDR3: TGTGCCAGCAGCCGGGACAGGGATAATTCACCCCTCCACTTT. Amino acids: CASSRDRDNSPLHF.

This chain links TRBV11-3 with TRBJ1-4; 8 nucleotides line up with TRBD1. This CDR3 comprises 15 residues. V lost 8 bases, J lost 6 bases, and 11 bases stayed unmatched. Looked up from germline, CDR1 is SGHNT and CDR2 is YENEEA. CDR3 in amino acids: CASGSAGGRYEKLFF. The CDR3 DNA reads as TGTGCCAGCGGGTCGGCAGGGGGCCGATATGAAAAACTGTTTTTT.

CDR3 DNA sequence: TGTGCCAGCAGCTTAGGCCGCCGGGACAGCCCCTACGAGCAGTACTTC. It encodes CASSLGRRDSPYEQYF. V and J are TRBV7-2 and TRBJ2-7, with TRBD1 identical over 7 bases. From germline, CDR1 is SGHTA and CDR2 FQGNSA. V gave up 1 base and J gave up 2 bases; unmatched junction bases: 8. The CDR3 extends over 16 amino acids.

Here the CDR3 DNA reads TGTGCCAGCAGTTACATTAGCGGGCTTAACACAGATACGCAGTATTTT. Encoded protein: CASSYISGLNTDTQYF. The J gene is TRBJ2-3, the V gene TRBV11-2, with 7 bases identical to TRBD2. V shed 6 bases, J shed 2 bases, and the junction held 11 bases outside the gene matches. Germline-derived CDR1 and CDR2 are SGHAT and FQNNGV. The CDR3 runs to 16 residues.

The rearrangement links TRBV27 to TRBJ1-2, with TRBD1 matching 12 bases. CDR3 length equals 14 residues. Germline CDR1 and CDR2: MNHEY and SMNVEV (reference sequence). V lost 4 bases, J lost 7 bases, and 4 bases stayed unmatched. The CDR3 nucleotides are TGTGCCAGCAGTTCGGGACAGGGGGCAGGTGGCTACACCTTC. It is translated as CASSSGQGAGGYTF.

The chain uses TRBV11-2 and TRBJ1-1; D gene ambiguous. This CDR3 is built from 11 residues. Germline lookup yields CDR1 SGHAT and CDR2 FQNNGV. V dropped 8 bases and J dropped 7 bases, with 11 bases sitting between them. The CDR3 loop reads CASGARDEAFF. The CDR3, as DNA: TGTGCCAGCGGCGCCCGGGATGAAGCTTTCTTT.

V usage is TRBV5-6 and J usage is TRBJ2-7, with 9 nucleotides matching TRBD2. The CDR3 consists of 13 residues. The V gene end was trimmed by 6 bases and the J gene end by 2 bases; junction bases not matched to a gene: 3. Germline CDR1 is SGHDT and CDR2 is YYEEEE. Written as DNA, the CDR3 is TGTGCCAGCAAAGCGGGAGGACCCTACGAGCAGTACTTC. It yields the protein CASKAGGPYEQYF.

The rearrangement uses TRBV18 and TRBJ2-2, with D maybe TRBD1 (6 bases). Trimming removed 4 bases at V and 3 bases at J, with 9 bases between. Germline CDR1 KGHSH, CDR2 LQKENI. The CDR3 contains 14 residues. The CDR3 is CASSQDSYTGELFF. For the CDR3, the DNA is TGTGCCAGCTCACAGGACAGTTACACCGGGGAGCTGTTTTTT.

The chain recombines TRBV19 with TRBJ1-5, with D tentatively TRBD1 (5 bases). This CDR3 is 19 amino acids long. The V end was cut by 2 bases, the J end by 4 bases, with 24 bases between. From germline, CDR1 is LNHDA and CDR2 SQIVND (reference sequence). CDR3 DNA: TGTGCCAGTAGTATAAATCTACGAGGGACTCGAATCAGTAATCAGCCCCAGCATTTT. The encoded protein is CASSINLRGTRISNQPQHF.